The 10 T cell receptor beta chains presented below share a single source sample, sequenced in a study of spatial heterogeneity in lung cancer. Study results and limitations: Counts of expanded intratumoral alpha and beta TCRs tracked tumor mutation counts.

Their antigen targets remain unknown. The time point denotes: sample taken at primary tumor resection. MiXCR, applied by TCRdb to the 5' RACE reads, yields one record per CDR3 protein. The data hold about 27,000 distinct CDR3 sequences, with roughly 7.4% observed a single time. Sequencing was performed on lung tumor tissue, taken at surgery. The receptor set was obtained from a male donor with early-stage non-small cell lung cancer.

The chain links TRBV7-2 to TRBJ1-2; no reliable D call. The germline gives CDR1 SGHTA, CDR2 FQGNSA. The CDR3 loop spans 14 amino acids. Trimming stripped 1 base from V and 7 bases from J, with 13 bases between. For the CDR3, the DNA is TGTGCCAGCAGCTTAGACCCGGGGAGTGGTGGCTACACCTTC. The encoded protein is CASSLDPGSGGYTF.

This clonotype was seen repeatedly, ten times or more. The chain uses TRBV7-6 and TRBJ2-5, with D perhaps matching TRBD1 (6 bases). V dropped 6 bases and J dropped 4 bases, with 15 bases sitting between them. CDR3 length equals 14 residues. Germline lookup yields CDR1 SGHVS and CDR2 FNYEAQ. In DNA, the CDR3 is TGTGCCAGCAGGTTAACAGGGAACCGAGAGACCCAGTACTTC. This sequence encodes CASRLTGNRETQYF.

As to this clonotype: The germline gene is not matched at one end of the junction; a read error may be the cause. The chain has TRBV28 and TRBJ2-6; the D gene is possibly TRBD1 (6 bases). CDR3 length: 20 residues. Germline loops: CDR1 MDHEN, CDR2 SYDVKM. The CDR3 loop reads CASSLAFGAGDFSGANVLPF. The CDR3 bases are TGTGCCAGCAGTTTAGCTTTCGGGGCAGGGGATTTCTCTGGGGCCAACGTCCTGCCTTTC.

This clonotype was recorded many times. The chain carries TRBV6-5 and TRBJ1-4; TRBD1 matches 9 bases. The ends lost 5 bases at V and 6 bases at J; junction bases unmatched: 7. CDR3 length: 15 amino acids. CDR1 is MNHEY, CDR2 SVGAGI, per germline. The CDR3 coding sequence is TGTGCCAGCAGTCCACAGGGGGCTCTAGATGAAAAACTGTTTTTT. Translated: CASSPQGALDEKLFF.

This clonotype was counted at least ten times. This chain joins TRBV5-1 and TRBJ2-5, with D possibly being TRBD2 (6 bases). Germline CDR1 SGHRS, CDR2 YFSETQ. V was shortened by 4 bases and J by 5 bases, with 15 bases between the two germline ends. The length of the CDR3 is 14 residues. CDR3 DNA: TGCGCCAGCAGCCTGCGGGGAGGAGGGGAGACCCAGTACTTC. It encodes CASSLRGGGETQYF.

The chain uses TRBV7-2 and TRBJ2-5; D might be TRBD2 (5 bases). Germline V lookup: CDR1 SGHTA, CDR2 FQGNSA. Trimming pared 5 bases from V and 2 bases from J, leaving 15 bases between. There are 15 residues in the CDR3. The CDR3 DNA reads TGTGCCAGCAGCCCCTATATGTCGGGGCAAGAGACCCAGTACTTC. Translated, it gives CASSPYMSGQETQYF.

The sample holds many counts of this clonotype. The V and J genes are TRBV6-2 or TRBV6-3 and TRBJ2-7; D uncertain. The CDR3 sequence is 13 residues long. The V end lost 5 bases, the J end lost 2 bases, and 10 bases lay between the germline ends. Germline CDR1 MNHEY, CDR2 SVGEGT. The CDR3 sequence is CASSRTVTYEQYF. The CDR3 DNA sequence: TGTGCCAGCAGTCGGACCGTAACCTACGAGCAGTACTTC.

This clonotype is classed as medium-sized. The CDR3 reads CASSYGPIGGEEVDEQFF. In nucleotides, the CDR3 is TGTGCCAGCAGTTACGGACCCATAGGGGGAGAGGAGGTCGATGAGCAGTTCTTC. V and J are TRBV6-2 or TRBV6-3 and TRBJ2-1; D is possibly TRBD1 (6 bases). The CDR3 is made up of 18 amino acids. The germline V gene has CDR1 MNHEY and CDR2 SVGEGT. Trimming removed 2 bases at V and 8 bases at J, with 25 bases between.

This clonotype was recorded many times. The rearrangement links TRBV7-2 to TRBJ2-1; the match to TRBD1 covers 10 bases. Germline V lookup: CDR1 SGHTA, CDR2 FQGNSA. The CDR3 has 16 amino acids. Trimming cost V 2 bases and J 4 bases; bases outside gene matches: 5. As DNA, the CDR3 is TGTGCCAGCAGCTTAACCCGGGACAGGGGTTACAATGAGCAGTTCTTC. Its protein product is CASSLTRDRGYNEQFF.

This clonotype was seen a handful of times. This rearrangement joins TRBV7-2 to TRBJ1-6, with 10 bases aligning to TRBD1. CDR3 length: 14 residues. The V segment lost 5 bases and the J segment 8 bases; nucleotides outside the gene matches: 3. The germline V gene has CDR1 SGHTA and CDR2 FQGNSA. The CDR3 region has the DNA TGTGCCAGCAGCCGCGGACAGGGGGATTCACCCCTCCACTTT. Its protein product is CASSRGQGDSPLHF.